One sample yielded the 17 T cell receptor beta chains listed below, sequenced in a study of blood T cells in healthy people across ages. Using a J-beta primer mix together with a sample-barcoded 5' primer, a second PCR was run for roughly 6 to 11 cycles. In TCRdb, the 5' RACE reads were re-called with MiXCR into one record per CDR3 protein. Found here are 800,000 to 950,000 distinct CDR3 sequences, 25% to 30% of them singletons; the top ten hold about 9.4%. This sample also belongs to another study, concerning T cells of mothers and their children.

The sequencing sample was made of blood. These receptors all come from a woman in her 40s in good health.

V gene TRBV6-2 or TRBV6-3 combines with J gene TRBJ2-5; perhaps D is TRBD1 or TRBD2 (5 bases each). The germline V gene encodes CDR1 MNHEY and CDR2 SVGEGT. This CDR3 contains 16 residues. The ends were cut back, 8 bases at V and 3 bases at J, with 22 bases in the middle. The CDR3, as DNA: TGTGCCAGCTCGGGGCCAACCGAAGACTACGAAGAGACCCAGTACTTC. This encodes CASSGPTEDYEETQYF.

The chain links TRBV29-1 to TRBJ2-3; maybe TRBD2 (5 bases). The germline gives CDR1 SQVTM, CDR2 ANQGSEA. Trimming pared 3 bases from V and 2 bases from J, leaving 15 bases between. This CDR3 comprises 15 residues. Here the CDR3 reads CSVEGSSRSTDTQYF. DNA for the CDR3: TGCAGCGTTGAGGGCTCTAGCAGATCCACAGATACGCAGTATTTT.

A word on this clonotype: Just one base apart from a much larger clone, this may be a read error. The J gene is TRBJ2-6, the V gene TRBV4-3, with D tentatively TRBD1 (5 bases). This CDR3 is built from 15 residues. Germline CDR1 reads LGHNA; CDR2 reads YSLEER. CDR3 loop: CASSPWGSGANALTF. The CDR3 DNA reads TGCGCCAGCAGCCCGTGGGGCTCTGGGGCCAACGCCCTGACTTTC.

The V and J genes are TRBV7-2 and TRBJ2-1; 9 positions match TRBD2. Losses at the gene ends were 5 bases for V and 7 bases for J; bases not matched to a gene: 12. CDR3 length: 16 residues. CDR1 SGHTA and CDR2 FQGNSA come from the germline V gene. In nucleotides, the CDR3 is TGTGCCAGCAGCGAAGCGCGGGGGGGTCGCCTTAATGAGCAGTTCTTC. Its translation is CASSEARGGRLNEQFF.

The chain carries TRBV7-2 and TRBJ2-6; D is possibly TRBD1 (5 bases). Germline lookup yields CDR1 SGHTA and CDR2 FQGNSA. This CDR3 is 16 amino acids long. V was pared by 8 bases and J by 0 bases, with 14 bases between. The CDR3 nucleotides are TGTGCCAGCTCGAGACAGATGAGCTCTGGGGCCAACGTCCTGACTTTC. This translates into CASSRQMSSGANVLTF.

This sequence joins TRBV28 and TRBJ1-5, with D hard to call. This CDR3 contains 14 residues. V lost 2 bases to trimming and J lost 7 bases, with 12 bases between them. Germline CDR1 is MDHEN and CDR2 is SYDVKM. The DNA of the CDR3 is TGTGCCAGCAGTTTACTGGGGTGGCAACAGCCCCAGCATTTT. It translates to CASSLLGWQQPQHF.

CDR3 DNA: TGTGCCAGCAGCTTGGCAGGGTTTACCACTGAAGCTTTCTTT. Its translation: CASSLAGFTTEAFF. V gene TRBV5-4 combines with J gene TRBJ1-1, with D possibly being TRBD1 (5 bases). Per germline, CDR1 SGHNT and CDR2 YYREEE (reference sequence). The length of the CDR3 is 14 residues. The germline V and J ends were trimmed by 0 bases and 4 bases, with 10 bases remaining between them.

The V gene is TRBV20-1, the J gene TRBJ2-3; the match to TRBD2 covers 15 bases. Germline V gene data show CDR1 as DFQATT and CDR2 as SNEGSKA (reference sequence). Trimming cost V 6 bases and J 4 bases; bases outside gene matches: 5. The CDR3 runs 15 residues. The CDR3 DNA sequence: TGCAGTGCACGGACTAGCGGGGGGGCCCCAGATACGCAGTATTTT. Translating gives CSARTSGGAPDTQYF.

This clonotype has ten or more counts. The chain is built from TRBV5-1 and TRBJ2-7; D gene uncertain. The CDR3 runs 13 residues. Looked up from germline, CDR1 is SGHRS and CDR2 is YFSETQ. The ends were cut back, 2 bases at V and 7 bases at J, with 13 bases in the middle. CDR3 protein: CASSFGPREEQYF. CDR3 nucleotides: TGCGCCAGCAGCTTCGGACCCCGTGAAGAGCAGTACTTC.

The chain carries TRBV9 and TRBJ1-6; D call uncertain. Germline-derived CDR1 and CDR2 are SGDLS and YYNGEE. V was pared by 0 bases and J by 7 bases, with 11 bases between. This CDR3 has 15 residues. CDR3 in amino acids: CASSVVAAPNSPLHF. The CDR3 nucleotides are TGTGCCAGCAGCGTAGTGGCGGCCCCAAATTCACCCCTCCACTTT.

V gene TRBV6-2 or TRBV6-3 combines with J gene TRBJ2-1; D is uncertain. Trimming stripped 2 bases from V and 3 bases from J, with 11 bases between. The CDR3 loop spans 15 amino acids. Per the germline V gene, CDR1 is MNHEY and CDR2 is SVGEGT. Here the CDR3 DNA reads TGTGCCAGCAGTTACGGACCGAATCTCTACAATGAGCAGTTCTTC. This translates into CASSYGPNLYNEQFF.

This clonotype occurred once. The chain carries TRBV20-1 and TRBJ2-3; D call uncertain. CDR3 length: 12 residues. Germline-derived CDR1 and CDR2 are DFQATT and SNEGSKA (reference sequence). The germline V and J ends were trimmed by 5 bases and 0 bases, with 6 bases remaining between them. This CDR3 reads CSAPRSTDTQYF. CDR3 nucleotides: TGCAGTGCTCCCCGAAGCACAGATACGCAGTATTTT.

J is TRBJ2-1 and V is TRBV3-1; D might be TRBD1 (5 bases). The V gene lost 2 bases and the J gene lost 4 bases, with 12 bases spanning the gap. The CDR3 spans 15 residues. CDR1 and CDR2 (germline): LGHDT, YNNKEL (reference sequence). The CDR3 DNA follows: TGTGCCAGCAGCCAATGGCAGGACAAATACAATGAGCAGTTCTTC. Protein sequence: CASSQWQDKYNEQFF.

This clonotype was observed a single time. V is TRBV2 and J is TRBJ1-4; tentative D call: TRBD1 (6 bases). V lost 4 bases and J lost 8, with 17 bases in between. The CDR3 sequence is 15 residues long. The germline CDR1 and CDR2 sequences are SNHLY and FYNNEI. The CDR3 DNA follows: TGTGCCAGCAGTGGGCAGACAGGACCGAGCGAAAAACTGTTTTTT. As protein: CASSGQTGPSEKLFF.

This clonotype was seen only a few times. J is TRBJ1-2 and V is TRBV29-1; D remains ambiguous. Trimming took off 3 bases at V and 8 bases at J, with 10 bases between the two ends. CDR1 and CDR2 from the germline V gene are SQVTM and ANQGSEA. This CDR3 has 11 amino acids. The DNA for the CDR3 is TGCAGCGTTGAGGTCCCGAGGGGCTACACCTTC. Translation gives CSVEVPRGYTF.

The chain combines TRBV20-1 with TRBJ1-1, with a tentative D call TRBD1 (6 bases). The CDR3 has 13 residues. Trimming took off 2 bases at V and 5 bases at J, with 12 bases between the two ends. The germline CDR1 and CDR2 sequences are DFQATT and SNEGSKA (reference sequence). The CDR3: CSARLGAWTEAFF. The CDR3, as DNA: TGCAGTGCTAGACTGGGGGCTTGGACTGAAGCTTTCTTT.

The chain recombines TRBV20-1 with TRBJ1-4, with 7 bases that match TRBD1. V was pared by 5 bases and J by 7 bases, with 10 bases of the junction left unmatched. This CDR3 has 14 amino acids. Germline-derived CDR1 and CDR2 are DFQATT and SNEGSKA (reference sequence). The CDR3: CSAYSGTVVEKLFF. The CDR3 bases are TGCAGTGCTTACTCCGGGACAGTGGTTGAAAAACTGTTTTTT.